This TCR beta chain came from a study of cytomegalovirus exposure and HLA in healthy donors. Study observations and caveats: Association of a missense DCLRE1C variant with TCR beta V- and J-gene trimming was reported in a later analysis. Cytomegalovirus-associated TCR beta chains were listed, numbering 150 to 200.

The PCR ran on 60 Vbeta and 13 Jbeta primers. This table comes from immunoSEQ multiplex PCR, and its TCRdb copy is limited to in-frame clones, with some not included. Here the sample spans about 280,000 clones, 80% to 90% being singletons. Turning to this clone: As yet, its antigen is unknown.

Per germline, CDR1 SQVTM and CDR2 ANQGSEA. This CDR3 contains 14 residues. V was pared by 5 bases and J by 7 bases, with 8 bases of the junction left unmatched. This TCR derives from a woman aged 18-29 years in good health and CMV-seronegative. The V gene is TRBV29-1, the J gene TRBJ1-2; 12 bases line up with TRBD1. The specimen was PBMCs. CDR3 loop: CSVTPGQGASGYTF. CDR3 nucleotide sequence: TGCAGCGTTACTCCGGGACAGGGGGCTTCTGGCTACACCTTC.